One and the same sample provided the 16 T cell receptor beta chains below, sequenced in a study of cytomegalovirus exposure and HLA in healthy donors. 60 Vbeta and 13 Jbeta primers were used in PCR. Profiled with immunoSEQ multiplex PCR; TCRdb holds only in-frame clones, not every one. The sample contains approximately 180,000 clones, 81% of which appear only once. Material: PBMCs. These receptors were taken from a man between 18 and 35 years old in good health and CMV-seronegative.

About this clone itself: Other DNA sequences in this specimen translate into the identical CDR3. This chain links TRBV5-1 with TRBJ2-2; 14 nucleotides agree with TRBD2. Germline V gives CDR1 SGHRS, CDR2 YFSETQ. This CDR3 has 18 amino acids. Trimming took 4 bases from V and 2 from J; bases not matched to a gene: 7. This CDR3 is CASSLRTSGGPNTGELFF. The CDR3 DNA reads as TGCGCCAGCAGCCTGAGGACTAGCGGGGGGCCAAACACCGGGGAGCTGTTTTTT.

J is TRBJ2-3 and V is TRBV5-8, with D tentatively TRBD1 (6 bases). The CDR3 runs 15 residues. V lost 0 bases to trimming and J lost 1 base, with 9 bases between them. Germline lookup yields CDR1 SGHTS and CDR2 YDEGEE. The CDR3 loop reads CASSLVGGGTDTQYF. For the CDR3, the DNA is TGTGCCAGCAGCTTGGTAGGGGGTGGCACAGATACGCAGTATTTT.

The rearrangement uses TRBV7-9 and TRBJ2-3, with TRBD2 matching 8 bases. The germline CDR1 and CDR2 sequences are SEHNR and FQNEAQ (reference sequence). This CDR3 contains 18 residues. Unmatched junction bases numbered 12, after V lost 4 bases and J lost 0 bases. The CDR3 nucleotides are TGTGCCAGCAGCTCCCCTGGGGGCAGCGGGAGAAGCACAGATACGCAGTATTTT. It specifies CASSSPGGSGRSTDTQYF.

This clone has just one count. The chain uses TRBV28 and TRBJ2-5, with TRBD2 matching over 8 bases. Germline V gene data show CDR1 as MDHEN and CDR2 as SYDVKM. There are 12 residues in the CDR3. V dropped 8 bases and J dropped 9; count of bases not matched to a gene: 8. The chain's CDR3 is CASRPGLGAQYF. Here the CDR3 DNA reads TGTGCCAGCCGCCCGGGACTAGGGGCCCAGTACTTC.

This chain uses TRBV21-1 with TRBJ2-1; TRBD1, the table's D call, was not compared with the DNA. TRBV21-1 is a recognized pseudogene. The CDR3 is 16 amino acids. The CDR3 nucleotides read TGTGCCAGCAGCTCCGGCGGGGACAGGGACTACAATGAGCAGTTCTTC. Translated, it gives CASSSGGDRDYNEQFF.

The gene calls are TRBV7-6 and TRBJ2-5; D might be TRBD2 (5 bases). The J call is doubtful: the DNA matches TRBJ2-7 better. There are 14 residues in the CDR3. Germline V gene data show CDR1 as SGHVS and CDR2 as FNYEAQ. The CDR3 region is CASSGTEGSYEQYF. DNA of the CDR3: TGTGCCAGCAGCGGAACCGAGGGCTCCTACGAGCAGTACTTC.

The rearrangement links TRBV6-5 to TRBJ2-7, with D possibly matching TRBD1 (5 bases). The length of the CDR3 is 15 residues. V was cut by 0 bases and J by 2 bases, with 11 bases left in between. CDR1 MNHEY and CDR2 SVGAGI come from the germline V gene. The CDR3 bases are TGTGCCAGCAGTTACTCACGGACATTTCCCTACGAGCAGTACTTC. Translation gives CASSYSRTFPYEQYF.

The chain carries TRBV6-5 and TRBJ1-1; tentatively, D is TRBD1 (6 bases). The V and J ends lost 0 bases and 8 bases respectively, with 13 bases between them. Germline CDR1 reads MNHEY; CDR2 reads SVGAGI. The CDR3 runs 14 residues. CDR3 sequence (DNA): TGTGCCAGCAGTTACTCGACAGGCGGTGGAGAAGCTTTCTTT. Translation gives CASSYSTGGGEAFF.

This clone was seen just once. The rearrangement uses TRBV21-1 and TRBJ1-2; the DNA was not used to check the table's D call, TRBD1. TRBV21-1 is classified as a pseudogene. This CDR3 has 18 amino acids. The CDR3 region has the DNA TGTGCCAGCAGCACCGAAAGGAGAGACTGGGACAGCGACTATGGCTACACCTTC. Protein sequence: CASSTERRDWDSDYGYTF.

The V gene is TRBV7-8, the J gene TRBJ2-5; 12 positions agree with TRBD1. Matching the DNA end better, TRBJ2-7 makes the J call doubtful. The CDR3 extends over 16 amino acids. Germline CDR1 and CDR2: SGHVS and FQNEAQ. CDR3 bases: TGTGCCAGCAGCTCTCGGCCGGGACAGGGGGCCCACGAGCAGTACTTC. This sequence encodes CASSSRPGQGAHEQYF.

This clone showed up just once. The chain joins TRBV5-4 to TRBJ1-1; 7 bases are shared with TRBD1. The CDR3 sequence is 14 residues long. J was trimmed by 3 bases and V by 6 bases; bases with no gene match: 8. The germline V gene has CDR1 SGHNT and CDR2 YYREEE (reference sequence). This CDR3 reads CASTRGHWDTEAFF. The CDR3 DNA sequence: TGTGCCAGCACTAGGGGGCATTGGGACACTGAAGCTTTCTTT.

This chain joins TRBV27 and TRBJ2-7; D is possibly TRBD2 (5 bases). The V gene lost 1 base and the J gene lost 3 bases, with 10 bases spanning the gap. Germline CDR1 MNHEY, CDR2 SMNVEV (reference sequence). This CDR3 region has 14 residues. The CDR3 bases are TGTGCCAGCAGTTTATACGGCGGGCACTACGAGCAGTACTTC. Protein sequence: CASSLYGGHYEQYF.

The V call is TRBV5-4, the J call TRBJ1-1; 7 nucleotides agree with TRBD1. This CDR3 has 13 residues. Germline V gene sequence: CDR1 SGHNT, CDR2 YYREEE (reference sequence). V was pared by 4 bases and J by 3 bases, with 3 bases of the junction left unmatched. CDR3 nucleotides: TGTGCCAGCAGCCAAGACAGGGACACTGAAGCTTTCTTT. Translating gives CASSQDRDTEAFF.

The V gene is TRBV30, the J gene TRBJ2-1; TRBD1 might be the D (6 bases). V dropped 5 bases and J dropped 6 bases, with 11 bases sitting between them. Germline V gives CDR1 GTSNPN, CDR2 SVGIG (reference sequence). The CDR3 is 12 residues long. The CDR3 region is CAWFGDTNEQFF. DNA of the CDR3: TGTGCCTGGTTTGGGGACACCAATGAGCAGTTCTTC. Looking up the rest from reference TRBV30 and TRBJ2-1 gives the full variable domain: SQTIHQWPATLVQPVGSPLSLECTVEGTSNPNLYWYRQAAGRGLQLLFYSVGIGQISSEVPQNLSASRPQDRQFILSSKKLLLSDSGFYLCAWFGDTNEQFFGPGTRLTVL.

The J gene is TRBJ1-2, the V gene TRBV6-4, with D unclear. Germline CDR1 is MRHNA and CDR2 is SNTAGT. CDR3 length: 12 residues. Trimming took off 2 bases at V and 5 bases at J, with 6 bases between the two ends. Here the CDR3 DNA reads TGTGCCAGCAGTGACGGAGGGTATGGCTACACCTTC. It codes for CASSDGGYGYTF.

In this sample, this clone turned up a few times. The rearrangement joins TRBV6-4 to TRBJ2-3; 9 nucleotides line up with TRBD2. The length of the CDR3 is 17 residues. Germline loops: CDR1 MRHNA, CDR2 SNTAGT. V was clipped by 0 bases and J by 6 bases; unmatched bases: 10. CDR3 loop: CASSDSSGGGADDTQYF. As DNA, the CDR3 is TGTGCCAGCAGTGACTCGTCCGGCGGGGGGGCCGACGATACGCAGTATTTT.